This is a list of T cell receptor beta chains from one sample in a study of CD8+CD57+ T cells in acquired aplastic anemia. One entry per CDR3 protein, called by TCRdb with MiXCR from the reads. The table has more than 150,000 distinct CDR3 sequences, less than 50% seen once. Specimen: sorted CD4+, CD8+, or CD8+CD57+ T cells (not recorded which) from PBMCs. These receptors all stem from a human donor with aplastic anemia. Each CDR3 is given with its conserved first and last residue. D genes are given only for firm matches. Not all rows give a size; the values are once, few, many and, for expanded clones, a class.

D	V	J	size	CDR3	DNA
.	TRBV4-3	TRBJ1-1	.	CASSQGDLNLNTEAFF	TGCGCCAGCAGCCAAGGGGACCTAAACCTGAACACTGAAGCTTTCTTT
TRBD1	TRBV2	TRBJ1-6	.	CASSGQGTYNSPLHF	TGTGCCAGCAGTGGACAGGGGACTTATAATTCACCCCTCCACTTT
TRBD2	TRBV9	TRBJ2-1	many	CASTRTSRDNEQFF	TGTGCCAGCACCAGGACTAGTCGTGACAATGAGCAGTTCTTC
.	TRBV29-1	TRBJ1-1	.	CSVEEVQGFF	TGCAGCGTTGAGGAGGTGCAGGGTTTCTTT
.	TRBV15	TRBJ1-1	.	CATSRDHKVGTEAFF	TGTGCCACCAGCAGGGATCACAAGGTGGGCACTGAAGCTTTCTTT
.	TRBV7-9	TRBJ1-1	.	CASSLASQNTEAFF	TGTGCCAGCAGCTTAGCTAGCCAGAACACTGAAGCTTTCTTT
.	TRBV19	TRBJ2-2	.	CASSIRALNTGELFF	TGTGCCAGTAGTATCCGGGCCCTGAACACCGGGGAGCTGTTTTTT
TRBD1	TRBV20-1	TRBJ2-7	.	CSADRGISYEQYF	TGCAGTGCTGACAGGGGGATATCCTACGAGCAGTACTTC
.	TRBV20-1	TRBJ1-1	many	CSATGGADTEAFF	TGCAGTGCTACGGGGGGAGCGGACACTGAAGCTTTCTTT
.	TRBV10-3	TRBJ2-1	.	CAISAPRQESSYNEQFF	TGTGCCATCAGTGCCCCACGACAGGAAAGCTCCTACAATGAGCAGTTCTTC
.	TRBV6-5	TRBJ1-2	.	CASSYSTGRGGYTF	TGTGCCAGCAGTTACTCGACCGGGCGAGGTGGCTACACCTTC
TRBD2	TRBV10-3	TRBJ2-7	few	CAIRDPGLAGAGAEQYF	TGTGCCATCAGGGATCCGGGACTAGCGGGAGCAGGCGCCGAGCAGTACTTC
.	TRBV20-1	TRBJ1-6	many	CSAKGGGYYNSPLHF	TGCAGTGCTAAGGGGGGAGGCTACTATAATTCACCCCTCCACTTT
TRBD1	TRBV20-1	TRBJ1-2	.	CSASPDREGGYTF	TGCAGTGCTTCACCAGACAGGGAAGGTGGCTACACCTTC
TRBD2	TRBV2	TRBJ2-1	.	CASSEAWPSGSSEQFF	TGTGCCAGCAGTGAAGCTTGGCCTAGCGGGAGCAGTGAGCAGTTCTTC
.	TRBV12-3/TRBV12-4	TRBJ2-7	.	CASSLALGYEQYF	TGTGCCAGCAGTTTAGCGCTGGGCTACGAGCAGTACTTC
.	TRBV12-3/TRBV12-4	TRBJ2-1	.	CASSPLADTDDNEQFF	TGTGCCAGCAGTCCCTTAGCGGACACGGACGACAATGAGCAGTTCTTC
TRBD2	TRBV25-1	TRBJ2-1	many	CASSHILAGEQFF	TGTGCCAGCAGCCACATACTAGCGGGGGAGCAGTTCTTC
.	TRBV24-1	TRBJ2-5	.	CATSAQGGPDLQETQYF	TGTGCCACCAGCGCCCAGGGGGGCCCCGACCTTCAAGAGACCCAGTACTTC
TRBD1	TRBV20-1	TRBJ2-2	.	CSANHRGYTPNTGELFF	TGCAGTGCTAACCACAGGGGATATACGCCGAACACCGGGGAGCTGTTTTTT
TRBD1	TRBV7-7	TRBJ2-7	.	CASSPGQRTYEQYF	TGTGCCAGCAGCCCGGGACAGCGCACCTACGAGCAGTACTTC
TRBD2	TRBV20-1	TRBJ2-3	many	CSAPGLAGTDTQYF	TGCAGTGCTCCGGGACTAGCGGGCACAGATACGCAGTATTTT
.	TRBV5-5	TRBJ2-5	many	CASSLPKAGSQETQYF	TGTGCCAGCAGCTTACCCAAAGCAGGATCCCAAGAGACCCAGTACTTC
.	TRBV5-4	TRBJ1-1	.	CASSLDLVGALNTEAFF	TGTGCCAGCAGCTTGGACTTGGTTGGGGCTCTGAACACTGAAGCTTTCTTT
.	TRBV9	TRBJ1-2	once	CASSVSRTRVESNGYTF	TGTGCCAGCAGCGTTTCCAGGACTAGAGTGGAGTCCAATGGCTACACCTTC
.	TRBV20-1	TRBJ1-2	.	CSAMVPNGYTF	TGCAGTGCTATGGTCCCAAATGGCTACACCTTC
.	TRBV7-9	TRBJ1-2	.	CASSLPGGGYTF	TGTGCCAGCAGCTTACCAGGAGGGGGCTACACCTTC
.	TRBV2	TRBJ2-3	few	CASRSGDTQYF	TGTGCCAGCAGGTCCGGGGATACGCAGTATTTT
.	TRBV6-4	TRBJ2-2	many	CASSGAGEAGELFF	TGTGCCAGCAGTGGGGCAGGGGAAGCCGGGGAGCTGTTTTTT
.	TRBV9	TRBJ1-6	.	CASSGGQQVSPLHF	TGTGCCAGCAGCGGGGGGCAGCAGGTTTCACCCCTCCACTTT
.	TRBV10-3	TRBJ2-1	.	CAISDVLAPHNEQFF	TGTGCCATCAGTGACGTGCTCGCTCCCCACAATGAGCAGTTCTTC
.	TRBV6-5	TRBJ2-5	many	CASTSSGFGETQYF	TGTGCCAGCACTTCATCGGGGTTCGGGGAGACCCAGTACTTC
.	TRBV7-2	TRBJ2-7	few	CASSFTRGGYEQYF	TGTGCCAGCAGCTTCACTAGGGGGGGATACGAGCAGTACTTC
.	TRBV4-3	TRBJ1-6	.	CASSQVTVLGSPLHF	TGCGCCAGCAGCCAAGTGACGGTCCTAGGTTCACCCCTCCACTTT
.	TRBV4-2	TRBJ2-6	.	CASSLRPGPRGASGANVLTF	TGTGCCAGCAGCCTTCGGCCGGGCCCCCGGGGGGCCTCTGGGGCCAACGTCCTGACTTTC
.	TRBV5-4	TRBJ2-7	once	CASSPLGQGEQYF	TGTGCCAGCAGCCCCCTTGGGCAGGGAGAGCAGTACTTC
TRBD1	TRBV5-1	TRBJ2-2	many	CASSFGTGLNTGELFF	TGCGCCAGCAGCTTCGGGACAGGGTTGAACACCGGGGAGCTGTTTTTT
.	TRBV10-2	TRBJ2-7	.	CASSEEGDTREQYF	TGCGCCAGCAGTGAGGAGGGGGACACTAGGGAGCAGTACTTC
TRBD2	TRBV20-1	TRBJ2-5	many	CSARNLAGGQETQYF	TGCAGTGCTAGAAATCTAGCGGGGGGGCAAGAGACCCAGTACTTC
TRBD1	TRBV4-1	TRBJ2-5	many	CASRQSGTGGETQYF	TGCGCCAGCAGGCAATCCGGGACAGGGGGGGAGACCCAGTACTTC
.	TRBV6-1	TRBJ2-7	many	CASSGNAATGRTYEQYF	TGTGCCAGCAGTGGGAACGCCGCGACAGGCCGTACCTACGAGCAGTACTTC
.	TRBV12-3/TRBV12-4	TRBJ2-7	many	CASSATGAGKQYF	TGTGCCAGCAGTGCCACAGGGGCGGGAAAGCAGTACTTC
.	TRBV14	TRBJ2-3	.	CASSRLGPMSTDTQYF	TGTGCCAGCAGCCGGTTGGGACCGATGAGCACAGATACGCAGTATTTT
TRBD2	TRBV10-3	TRBJ2-3	few	CAISEGASGATDTQYF	TGTGCCATCAGTGAGGGGGCTAGCGGGGCTACAGATACGCAGTATTTT
.	TRBV5-6	TRBJ1-2	once	CASSLRSNYGYTF	TGTGCCAGCAGCTTGCGCAGTAACTATGGCTACACCTTC
.	TRBV15	TRBJ1-3	.	CATSRAEAPPGNTIYF	TGTGCCACCAGCAGAGCTGAGGCGCCTCCTGGAAACACCATATATTTT
.	TRBV6-5	TRBJ2-1	many	CASSRTRNNEQFF	TGTGCCAGCAGTCGGACTCGAAACAATGAGCAGTTCTTC
.	TRBV7-9	TRBJ1-3	.	CASSLSVDTIYF	TGTGCCAGCAGCTTAAGCGTGGACACCATATATTTT
TRBD1	TRBV29-1	TRBJ2-7	.	CSVDPGQGPYEQSF	TGCAGCGTCGACCCGGGACAGGGACCCTACGAGCAGTCCTTC
TRBD1	TRBV19	TRBJ2-7	.	CASSTGQGRYEQYF	TGTGCCAGTAGTACCGGACAGGGACGCTACGAGCAGTACTTC
TRBD2	TRBV24-1	TRBJ2-3	many	CATSDQRGGTDTQYF	TGTGCCACCAGTGATCAGCGGGGGGGGACAGATACGCAGTATTTT
.	TRBV20-1	TRBJ2-5	.	CSARDTKEETQYF	TGCAGTGCCAGAGATACGAAGGAAGAGACCCAGTACTTC
TRBD2	TRBV2	TRBJ2-3	few	CASRDGLAGGTDTQYF	TGTGCCAGCAGGGACGGACTAGCGGGGGGCACAGATACGCAGTATTTT
TRBD2	TRBV3-1	TRBJ2-7	.	CASSQGGGGSYEQYF	TGTGCCAGCAGCCAGGGAGGCGGGGGGTCCTACGAGCAGTACTTC
TRBD1	TRBV10-3	TRBJ1-1	few	CAISGMIGQGEDEAFF	TGTGCCATCAGTGGTATGATTGGGCAGGGGGAGGATGAAGCTTTCTTT